This T cell receptor beta chain is drawn from a study of T cells in Graves' hyperthyroidism and ophthalmopathy. General study findings and limits: The model predicted ophthalmopathy a median around six months before onset. Clonotypes that were expanded in thyroid above 0.001 mostly appeared in blood too.

Graves' hyperthyroidism without ophthalmopathy progression within 18 months was termed stable. Ten or more counts support this clonotype. Its antigen is undetermined. This CDR3 spans 14 amino acids. Germline V gives CDR1 KGHSH, CDR2 LQKENI. Trimming stripped 1 base from V and 2 bases from J, with 8 bases between. Amplified regions were TCR beta CDR3 sequences from RNA transcripts. HTBI primers were employed in a first-round RT-PCR of the TCR CDR3. TCRdb re-derived calls from the multiplex PCR reads in MiXCR, one entry per CDR3 protein. The sample yields some 400,000 distinct CDR3 sequences, about 20% seen once.

Sequenced sample: blood. V is TRBV18 and J is TRBJ2-5; tentatively, D is TRBD1 or TRBD2 (5 bases each). This clonotype originated in a woman between 18 and 29 years old with Graves' hyperthyroidism. The CDR3 sequence: CASSPQGSQETQYF. The CDR3 DNA is TGTGCCAGCTCACCACAGGGGAGTCAAGAGACCCAGTACTTC. Together with reference TRBV18 and TRBJ2-5, the CDR3 gives the full variable domain: NAGVMQNPRHLVRRRGQEARLRCSPMKGHSHVYWYRQLPEEGLKFMVYLQKENIIDESGMPKERFSAEFPKEGPSILRIQQVVRGDSAAYFCASSPQGSQETQYFGPGTRLLVL.